These T cell receptor beta chains were read from a single sample in a study of T-cell memory formation after mild COVID-19. TCRdb itself ran the 5' RACE reads through MiXCR, one entry per CDR3 protein. The sample holds about 14,000 distinct CDR3 sequences, about 11% seen once. Sequences were obtained from PBMCs or a T cell subset sorted from them (not recorded which). The origin of the receptors is an adult woman who had mild COVID-19 (a few samples of this study predate the infection). Cell type and time point are not known. CDR3s include the opening cysteine and the closing phenylalanine or tryptophan. The order of the fields is CDR3 length, J gene, clone size, D gene, V gene, CDR3 protein, CDR3 DNA. The D gene is left open where the match is weak. Clone size is stated in some rows and not others, as once, few, many or a class when expanded.

>18|TRBJ2-3|many|.|TRBV18
CASSPLFVRHLSTDTQYF
TGTGCCAGCTCACCACTATTTGTGAGGCACCTTAGCACAGATACGCAGTATTTT
>13|TRBJ2-3|many|.|TRBV13
CASSFNSLDTQYF
TGTGCCAGCAGCTTCAATTCATTAGATACGCAGTATTTT
>17|TRBJ2-7|medium-sized|TRBD2|TRBV11-2
CASSLDRGLAGVYEQYF
TGTGCCAGCAGCTTAGATCGGGGACTAGCGGGAGTCTACGAGCAGTACTTC
>14|TRBJ2-1|many|TRBD1|TRBV6-2/TRBV6-3
CASSHRGRPYEQFF
TGTGCCAGCAGTCACAGGGGGCGACCCTACGAGCAGTTCTTC
>15|TRBJ2-7|many|.|TRBV20-1
CSARDEGESPYEQYF
TGCAGTGCTAGAGATGAGGGGGAATCTCCCTACGAGCAGTACTTC
>18|TRBJ1-5|many|.|TRBV12-3/TRBV12-4
CASSLYQLGRVSNQPQHF
TGTGCCAGCAGTTTATATCAGCTGGGGAGAGTTAGCAATCAGCCCCAGCATTTT
>15|TRBJ2-3|few|TRBD2|TRBV6-4
CASSDGLASTDTQYF
TGTGCCAGCAGTGACGGACTAGCTAGCACAGATACGCAGTATTTT
>14|TRBJ2-7|many|.|TRBV20-1
CSARDPDILYEQYF
TGCAGTGCTAGAGATCCCGACATTCTCTACGAGCAGTACTTC
>12|TRBJ2-1|many|.|TRBV10-2
CASSETASEQFF
TGCGCCAGCAGTGAGACGGCTTCCGAGCAGTTCTTC
>14|TRBJ1-2|many|.|TRBV9
CASSVETAFYGYTF
TGTGCCAGCAGCGTAGAAACAGCCTTCTATGGCTACACCTTC
>15|TRBJ1-2|many|.|TRBV4-1
CASSQDPGRGDGYTF
TGCGCCAGCAGCCAAGATCCGGGACGAGGTGATGGCTACACCTTC
>15|TRBJ2-1|.|TRBD2|TRBV7-2
CASRVLAGLGDEQFF
TGTGCCAGCAGAGTACTAGCGGGGTTAGGGGATGAGCAGTTCTTC
>14|TRBJ2-5|many|.|TRBV5-1
CASSLELAQETQYF
TGCGCCAGCAGCTTGGAACTAGCCCAAGAGACCCAGTACTTC
>13|TRBJ2-1|many|.|TRBV2
CASSVGTYNEQFF
TGTGCCAGCAGTGTGGGTACCTACAATGAGCAGTTCTTC
>17|TRBJ2-7|many|TRBD1|TRBV5-1
CASSLARGDRDAYEQYF
TGCGCCAGCAGCTTGGCCAGAGGGGACAGGGACGCCTACGAGCAGTACTTC
>14|TRBJ1-2|.|.|TRBV6-6
CASSRPGRDQGYTF
TGTGCCAGCAGTAGACCGGGACGGGATCAGGGCTACACCTTC
>14|TRBJ1-4|many|TRBD1|TRBV5-1
CASGSGQGNEKLFF
TGCGCCAGCGGTTCGGGACAGGGGAATGAAAAACTGTTTTTT
>12|TRBJ2-5|.|.|TRBV3-1
CASSHGEETQYF
TGTGCCAGCAGCCATGGGGAGGAGACCCAGTACTTC
>16|TRBJ2-2|many|TRBD2|TRBV9
CASSVGLAGNTGELFF
TGTGCCAGCAGCGTAGGACTAGCGGGGAACACCGGGGAGCTGTTTTTT
>17|TRBJ2-3|many|.|TRBV27
CASSLEPGAPSTDTQYF
TGTGCCAGCAGTTTAGAACCAGGGGCCCCAAGCACAGATACGCAGTATTTT
>16|TRBJ2-1|many|.|TRBV5-1
CASSFRELDSYNEQFF
TGCGCCAGCAGCTTCCGGGAGTTAGATTCCTACAATGAGCAGTTCTTC
>14|TRBJ2-1|many|TRBD1|TRBV30
CAWSPGQGYNEQFF
TGTGCCTGGAGCCCGGGACAGGGTTACAATGAGCAGTTCTTC
>15|TRBJ2-3|.|.|TRBV20-1
CSAREPGRGTDTQYF
TGCAGTGCTAGAGAGCCAGGGCGGGGCACAGATACGCAGTATTTT
>13|TRBJ1-1|many|TRBD1|TRBV29-1
CSVAQGSRTEAFF
TGCAGCGTGGCACAGGGGTCTCGGACTGAAGCTTTCTTT
>13|TRBJ1-1|once|.|TRBV11-2
CASSLEGGERAFF
TGTGCCAGCAGCTTAGAGGGGGGCGAAAGGGCTTTCTTT
>12|TRBJ2-1|many|.|TRBV30
CAWSPSRNEQFF
TGTGCCTGGAGTCCTTCTCGGAATGAGCAGTTCTTC
>14|TRBJ2-1|many|.|TRBV20-1
CSARDLRGYNEQFF
TGCAGTGCTAGAGATTTGCGGGGATACAATGAGCAGTTCTTC